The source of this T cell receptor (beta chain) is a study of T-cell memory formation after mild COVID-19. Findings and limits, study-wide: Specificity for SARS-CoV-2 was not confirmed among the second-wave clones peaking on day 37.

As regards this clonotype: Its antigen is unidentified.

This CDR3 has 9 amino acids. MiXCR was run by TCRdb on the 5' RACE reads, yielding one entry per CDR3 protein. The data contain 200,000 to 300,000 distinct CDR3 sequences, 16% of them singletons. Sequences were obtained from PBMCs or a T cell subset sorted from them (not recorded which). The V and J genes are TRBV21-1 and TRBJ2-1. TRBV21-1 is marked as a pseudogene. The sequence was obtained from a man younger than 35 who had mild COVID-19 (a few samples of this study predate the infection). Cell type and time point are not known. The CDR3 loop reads CANHNEQFF. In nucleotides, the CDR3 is TGTGCCAACCACAATGAGCAGTTCTTC.